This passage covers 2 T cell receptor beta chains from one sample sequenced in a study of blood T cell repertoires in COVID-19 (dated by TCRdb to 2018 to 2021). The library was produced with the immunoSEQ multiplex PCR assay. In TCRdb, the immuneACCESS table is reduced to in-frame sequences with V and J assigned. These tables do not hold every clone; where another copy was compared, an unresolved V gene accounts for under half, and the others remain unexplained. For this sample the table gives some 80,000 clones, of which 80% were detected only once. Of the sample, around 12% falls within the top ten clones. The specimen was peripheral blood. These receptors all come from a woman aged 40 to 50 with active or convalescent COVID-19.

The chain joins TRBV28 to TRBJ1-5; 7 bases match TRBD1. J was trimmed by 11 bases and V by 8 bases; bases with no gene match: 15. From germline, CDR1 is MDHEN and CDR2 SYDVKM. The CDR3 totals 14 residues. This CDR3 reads CASSDVTTGRAQHF. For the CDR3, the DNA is TGTGCCAGCTCGGATGTTACGACAGGGCGGGCCCAGCATTTT.

The CDR3, as DNA: TGCAGCGTTGGTACAGGGGGCGTATCCTACGAGCAGTACTTC. It translates to CSVGTGGVSYEQYF. The chain employs TRBV29-1 and TRBJ2-7, with 9 bases fitting TRBD1. Germline CDR1 is SQVTM and CDR2 is ANQGSEA. The CDR3 has 14 amino acids. With V trimmed by 4 bases and J by 1 base, 5 bases remained unmatched.